Below are 18 T cell receptor beta chains sequenced from a single sample in a study of identical twins (dated by TCRdb to about 2016). The library was obtained by 5' RACE. Sequenced using an Illumina HiSeq 2000. Through fastp at Q25 and MiXCR, TCRdb rebuilt clones from the public reads, retaining in-frame beta chains. A single entry per CDR3 protein holds the most common genes and DNA from its merged rows. The sample contains about 810,000 distinct CDR3 sequences, about 12% of them found a single time. The ten largest account for under 2% of the sample. The same data also contributed to another study, on yellow fever vaccine responses in identical twins.

Material for sequencing was PBMCs. The receptor source for this set is a woman in her late teens or twenties in good health.

The V call is TRBV21-1, the J call TRBJ2-3; TRBD1, as called in the table, went unchecked against the DNA. TRBV21-1 is marked as a pseudogene. The CDR3 is 15 amino acids. The CDR3 DNA sequence: TGTGCCCTTTTTCCGGGGGGAGCCCCGGGAGATACGCAGTATTTT. Translation gives CALFPGGAPGDTQYF.

CDR3 residues: CSAKGLAGEGIQETQYF. CDR3 DNA sequence: TGCAGTGCAAAGGGACTAGCGGGAGAAGGGATTCAAGAGACCCAGTACTTC. The chain carries TRBV20-1 and TRBJ2-5; 14 nucleotides match TRBD2. The germline V gene has CDR1 DFQATT and CDR2 SNEGSKA (reference sequence). There are 17 residues in the CDR3. The V segment lost 6 bases and the J segment 2 bases; nucleotides outside the gene matches: 11.

This clonotype turned up a few times. The rearrangement joins TRBV7-9 to TRBJ2-7; no clear D gene. CDR3 length: 13 residues. Between the trimmed V and J ends, which lost 5 bases and 5 bases, there was a span of 13 bases. Germline values: CDR1 SEHNR, CDR2 FQNEAQ (reference sequence). In DNA form, the CDR3 reads TGTGCCAGCAGCCCCCGGTTGAAGAACGAGCAGTACGTC. This gives the protein CASSPRLKNEQYV.

This clonotype has a count of ten or more. The chain combines TRBV12-3 or TRBV12-4 with TRBJ1-1; no reliable D call. With 2 bases removed from V and 6 bases from J, the gap between germline ends came to 7 bases. The CDR3 sequence is 12 residues long. The CDR3 bases are TGTGCCAGCAGTTTAAGGGCGGCTGAAGCTTTCTTT. This gives the protein CASSLRAAEAFF.

The V call is TRBV11-2, the J call TRBJ2-1; TRBD1 agrees at 7 bases. Germline values: CDR1 SGHAT, CDR2 FQNNGV. The CDR3 sequence is 17 residues long. V lost 5 bases, J lost 6 bases, and 16 bases stayed unmatched. The CDR3 region is CASSRGITGDGGNEQFF. The CDR3 DNA follows: TGTGCCAGCAGCAGAGGAATAACAGGGGATGGAGGCAATGAGCAGTTCTTC.

In this sample, this clonotype turned up a few times. The V gene is TRBV20-1, the J gene TRBJ2-1; 13 bases are shared with TRBD2. CDR3 size: 15 residues. With V trimmed by 3 bases and J by 7 bases, 6 bases remained unmatched. The germline V gene encodes CDR1 DFQATT and CDR2 SNEGSKA (reference sequence). The DNA of the CDR3 is TGCAGTGCTAGGTCCGGGACTAGCGGGATGAATGAGCAGTTCTTC. Amino acid sequence: CSARSGTSGMNEQFF.

The V call is TRBV24-1, the J call TRBJ2-6; no firm D call. The CDR3 sequence is 15 residues long. The germline V gene encodes CDR1 KGHDR and CDR2 SFDVKD. V lost 3 bases to trimming and J lost 0 bases, with 5 bases between them. CDR3 sequence: CATSDRTSGANVLTF. The CDR3 DNA reads TGTGCCACCAGTGATCGGACCTCTGGGGCCAACGTCCTGACTTTC.

This clonotype was observed a handful of times. V is TRBV9 and J is TRBJ2-1; TRBD1 or TRBD2 may be the D gene (5 bases each). V shed 0 bases and J shed 0 bases, with 7 bases lying between them. The germline V gene encodes CDR1 SGDLS and CDR2 YYNGEE. The CDR3 spans 15 residues. CDR3 in amino acids: CASSVGGASYNEQFF. The CDR3, as DNA: TGTGCCAGCAGCGTAGGAGGGGCCTCCTACAATGAGCAGTTCTTC. The full variable domain, in which reference TRBV9 and TRBJ2-1 provide the parts outside the CDR3, is DSGVTQTPKHLITATGQRVTLRCSPRSGDLSVYWYQQSLDQGLQFLIQYYNGEERAKGNILERFSAQQFPDLHSELNLSSLELGDSALYFCASSVGGASYNEQFFGPGTRLTVL.

In nucleotides, the CDR3 is TGTGCCAGCAGGGAGACAGCCGGCGGAGAAGCTTTCTTT. This translates into CASRETAGGEAFF. The V gene is TRBV2, the J gene TRBJ1-1, with a weak D call TRBD1 (5 bases). V lost 6 bases to trimming and J lost 8 bases, with 16 bases between them. CDR3 length: 13 residues. Germline V lookup: CDR1 SNHLY, CDR2 FYNNEI.

In its sample, this clonotype was seen a few times. This chain uses TRBV10-3 with TRBJ1-6; TRBD1 might be the D (6 bases). The V end was cut by 9 bases, the J end by 7 bases, with 13 bases between. CDR3 length: 13 residues. Germline V gene lookup returns CDR1 ENHRY and CDR2 SYGVKD. The CDR3 coding sequence is TGTGCCATTCGGGGGGGCGCGAATTCACCCCTCCACTTT. As protein: CAIRGGANSPLHF.

This clonotype was counted only a few times. The chain is built from TRBV5-2 and TRBJ1-1; the table gives TRBD1 as D, unverified against the DNA. TRBV5-2 is described as a pseudogene. The CDR3 totals 15 residues. For the CDR3, the DNA is TGTGCCAGCAGCAAAGCTCGACAGGGGGGTACTGAAGCTTTCTTT. Translating it yields CASSKARQGGTEAFF.

The chain recombines TRBV27 with TRBJ2-4; D is perhaps TRBD2 (5 bases). V gave up 5 bases and J gave up 0 bases, with 14 bases separating them. Germline CDR1 and CDR2: MNHEY and SMNVEV (reference sequence). The CDR3 contains 16 residues. The CDR3 DNA reads as TGTGCCAGCAGTCGACGGGGAGATTTAGCCAAAAACATTCAGTACTTC. Translated, it gives CASSRRGDLAKNIQYF.

This clonotype was seen repeatedly, ten times or more. J is TRBJ2-3 and V is TRBV10-3, with a weak D call TRBD2 (5 bases). V was trimmed by 0 bases and J by 4 bases, leaving 11 bases between them. Germline V gene data show CDR1 as ENHRY and CDR2 as SYGVKD. CDR3 length: 15 amino acids. CDR3 loop: CAISESTNGSDTQYF. The CDR3 DNA reads as TGTGCCATCAGTGAGTCGACTAACGGGTCAGATACGCAGTATTTT.

Many counts were recorded for this clonotype. This chain connects TRBV5-1 to TRBJ2-7; the match to TRBD1 covers 8 bases. Germline CDR1 and CDR2: SGHRS and YFSETQ. Unmatched junction bases numbered 5, after V lost 1 base and J lost 2 bases. CDR3 length: 15 residues. The CDR3 coding sequence is TGCGCCAGCAGCTTGTGGACAGGGCTAACCTACGAGCAGTACTTC. Protein sequence: CASSLWTGLTYEQYF. The full variable domain, with the rest looked up from reference TRBV5-1 and TRBJ2-7, is KAGVTQTPRYLIKTRGQQVTLSCSPISGHRSVSWYQQTPGQGLQFLFEYFSETQRNKGNFPGRFSGRQFSNSRSEMNVSTLELGDSALYLCASSLWTGLTYEQYFGPGTRLTVT.

This chain uses TRBV20-1 with TRBJ2-2; 9 bases agree with TRBD1. Germline V gene sequence: CDR1 DFQATT, CDR2 SNEGSKA (reference sequence). The CDR3 is made up of 14 amino acids. V gave up 4 bases and J gave up 5 bases; unmatched junction bases: 5. The CDR3 region has the DNA TGCAGTGCTAAACAGGGGGCGGCAACCGGGGAGCTGTTTTTT. This sequence encodes CSAKQGAATGELFF.

This clonotype was detected only a few times. The rearrangement joins TRBV12-3 or TRBV12-4 to TRBJ1-1, with a tentative D call TRBD1 (6 bases). V dropped 6 bases and J dropped 0 bases, with 14 bases sitting between them. The length of the CDR3 is 15 residues. The CDR3 region is CASRIQDSLNTEAFF. In nucleotides, the CDR3 is TGTGCCAGCAGGATTCAGGACAGTCTGAACACTGAAGCTTTCTTT.

The chain couples TRBV5-1 to TRBJ2-1; TRBD2 matches 11 bases. Germline V CDR1 and CDR2: SGHRS, YFSETQ. The CDR3 loop spans 13 amino acids. J was trimmed by 15 bases and V by 4 bases; bases with no gene match: 9. The CDR3, as DNA: TGCGCCAGCAGCGTACTAGCGGGAGAACGAGGGTTCTTC. It translates to CASSVLAGERGFF.

The V and J genes are TRBV20-1 and TRBJ2-5; weak D call: TRBD1 (6 bases). V lost 3 bases and J 5 bases, leaving 16 bases between the germline ends. Germline CDR1 is DFQATT and CDR2 is SNEGSKA (reference sequence). The CDR3 is 14 residues long. The CDR3 DNA sequence: TGCAGTGCTAGTCCAGGCAGGGGTAGTGAGACCCAGTACTTC. This encodes CSASPGRGSETQYF.